What follows is one T cell receptor beta chain and its context. The authors ran the assay at deep level. An even split of each subset's genomic DNA across several immunoSEQ plates was performed. Here immunoSEQ multiplex PCR was the method, and the copy in TCRdb shows in-frame clones only, minus some. The table shows over a million clones, with roughly 70% occurring only once. V lost 9 bases and J lost 5, with 17 bases in between. Germline CDR1 and CDR2: MNHNS and SASEGT. The CDR3 is 13 residues long. A CD45RA+ naive subset and a CD45RA-negative memory subset were split from CD4+ cells. The data stem from a study of shared clonotypes between healthy human individuals.

The rearrangement uses TRBV6-1 and TRBJ2-7; D ambiguous. This clonotype was sampled from a man between 18 and 29 years old in good health. The specimen sequenced was memory CD4+ T cells sorted from blood. Stated subset: CD45RA-negative fraction. The CDR3 region is CASLYGNRDEQYF. CDR3 nucleotides: TGTGCCAGTTTATATGGGAATCGGGACGAGCAGTACTTC.